The source of this T cell receptor beta chain is a study of spatial heterogeneity in lung cancer. Study-level results: Tumor mutation count correlated with how many alpha and beta TCRs expanded intratumorally. Coverage was estimated at roughly 7% of tumor T cells for alpha chains and roughly 14% for beta chains.

Regarding time point: sample taken at primary tumor resection. In the library, each TCR cDNA molecule bore its own unique molecular identifier. TCRdb called the 5' RACE reads again in MiXCR, with one record for every CDR3 protein. Of some 1,500 distinct CDR3 sequences listed, 10% to 15% are singletons. The V and J ends lost 5 bases and 3 bases respectively, with 10 bases between them. The CDR3 runs to 13 residues. Germline CDR1 reads LGHNT; CDR2 reads FRNRAP. This clonotype is classed as medium-sized. Its antigen is unknown. The chain carries TRBV12-5 and TRBJ2-5, with D perhaps matching TRBD1 (6 bases). The source material was lung tumor tissue, sampled at surgery. The sequence was collected from a male donor with early-stage non-small cell lung cancer. For the CDR3, the DNA is TGTGCTAGTGGTCCCCCAGGGGAAGAGACCCAGTACTTC. Protein sequence: CASGPPGEETQYF.